These T cell receptor beta chains were read from a single sample in a study of T cells expressing NK-cell markers. TCRdb reprocessed the 5' RACE reads, with one entry per CDR3 protein and no DNA. This sample's table has about 150,000 distinct CDR3 sequences. The source material was blood T cells: a sorted CD56 or NKG2C T cell subset, CD4+ or CD8+ T cells, or bulk PBMC T cells (not recorded which). Every receptor here comes from a man aged 18-75 years in good health. The CDR3 runs from the conserved cysteine through the conserved F or W. Each record gives: J gene, V gene, CDR3 protein.

J: TRBJ2-7
V: TRBV11-1
CDR3: CASSLEAGTYEQYF

J: TRBJ1-2
V: TRBV2
CDR3: CASTMFLANYGYTF

J: TRBJ2-7
V: TRBV6-5
CDR3: CASSYGGEEQYF

J: TRBJ2-5
V: TRBV29-1
CDR3: CSVEPLAVFQETQYF

J: TRBJ1-1
V: TRBV29-1
CDR3: CSVEDGGAGSAFF

J: TRBJ2-1
V: TRBV12-5
CDR3: CASGLSGAGRYNEQFF

J: TRBJ1-2
V: TRBV21-1
CDR3: CASSRGVPNYGYTF

J: TRBJ1-5
V: TRBV21-1
CDR3: CASSKWDRERGANQPQHF

J: TRBJ1-5
V: TRBV20-1
CDR3: CSARVGVEGTYSNQPQHF

J: TRBJ2-7
V: TRBV7-9
CDR3: CASSSDRFFYEQYF

J: TRBJ2-3
V: TRBV7-2
CDR3: CASSLSSGVADTQYF

J: TRBJ1-2
V: TRBV5-6
CDR3: CASRVETGEIYGYTF

J: TRBJ2-5
V: TRBV12-3/TRBV12-4
CDR3: CASSFLPPTSGGLETQYF

J: TRBJ2-7
V: TRBV11-2
CDR3: CASSLVRTGGNEQYF

J: TRBJ2-7
V: TRBV28
CDR3: CASTNPSGGYSYEQYF

J: TRBJ1-4
V: TRBV19
CDR3: CASSIGEKLFF

J: TRBJ2-7
V: TRBV12-3/TRBV12-4
CDR3: CASSLGVSGEQYF

J: TRBJ2-1
V: TRBV24-1
CDR3: CATSKGSNYNEQFF

J: TRBJ2-7
V: TRBV9
CDR3: CASSVQLDSNDEQYF

J: TRBJ2-1
V: TRBV21-1
CDR3: CASSKVQRGGLYNEQFF

J: TRBJ1-5
V: TRBV3-1
CDR3: CASSQEADQPQHF

J: TRBJ1-2
V: TRBV7-9
CDR3: CASSPGAGSLLGYTF